The 3 T cell receptor beta chains given below trace back to one sample, sequenced in a study of PD-1 blockade in classical Hodgkin lymphoma. Time point given: cycle 4 day 1 (C4D1), after more than five weeks of nivolumab. All trial patients relapsed after autologous stem cell transplantation. Magnetic negative selection was used to purify CD4+ T cells from PBMCs that had been thawed. Produced via immunoSEQ multiplex PCR; TCRdb's table is partial and in-frame only. Of under 8,500 clones in the sample, about nine tenths were seen once. The sequencing here drew on CD4+ T cells from blood, taken before the fourth cycle of nivolumab. These receptor sequences come from a human donor with classical Hodgkin lymphoma.

CDR3 in DNA: TGTGCCAGCAGTGCCGTGGCGGGAGGGGGAAATGAGCAGTTCTTC. It specifies CASSAVAGGGNEQFF. The chain recombines TRBV6-5 with TRBJ2-1, with 9 positions matching TRBD2. Germline trimming cut 5 bases from V and 7 bases from J; bases unmatched to any gene: 9. The germline V gene has CDR1 MNHEY and CDR2 SVGAGI. The CDR3 sequence is 15 residues long.

This chain joins TRBV5-4 and TRBJ1-1; D might be TRBD1 (6 bases). The V and J ends lost 0 bases and 4 bases respectively, with 10 bases between them. The CDR3 is 14 amino acids. CDR1 SGHNT and CDR2 YYREEE come from the germline V gene (reference sequence). The CDR3 DNA follows: TGTGCCAGCAGCTTGGCAGGGGCTGGCACTGAAGCTTTCTTT. It codes for CASSLAGAGTEAFF. The full variable domain, in which reference TRBV5-4 and TRBJ1-1 provide the parts outside the CDR3, is ETGVTQSPTHLIKTRGQQVTLRCSSQSGHNTVSWYQQALGQGPQFIFQYYREEENGRGNFPPRFSGLQFPNYSSELNVNALELDDSALYLCASSLAGAGTEAFFGQGTRLTVV.

The J gene is TRBJ1-2, the V gene TRBV25-1, with no clear D. Trimming shortened V by 4 bases and J by 4 bases, and 10 bases separated the two germline ends. Germline loops: CDR1 MGHDK, CDR2 SYGVNS. This CDR3 spans 13 amino acids. The CDR3 is CASSGGGLYGYTF. The CDR3 DNA reads as TGTGCCAGCAGTGGAGGAGGGCTCTATGGCTACACCTTC.